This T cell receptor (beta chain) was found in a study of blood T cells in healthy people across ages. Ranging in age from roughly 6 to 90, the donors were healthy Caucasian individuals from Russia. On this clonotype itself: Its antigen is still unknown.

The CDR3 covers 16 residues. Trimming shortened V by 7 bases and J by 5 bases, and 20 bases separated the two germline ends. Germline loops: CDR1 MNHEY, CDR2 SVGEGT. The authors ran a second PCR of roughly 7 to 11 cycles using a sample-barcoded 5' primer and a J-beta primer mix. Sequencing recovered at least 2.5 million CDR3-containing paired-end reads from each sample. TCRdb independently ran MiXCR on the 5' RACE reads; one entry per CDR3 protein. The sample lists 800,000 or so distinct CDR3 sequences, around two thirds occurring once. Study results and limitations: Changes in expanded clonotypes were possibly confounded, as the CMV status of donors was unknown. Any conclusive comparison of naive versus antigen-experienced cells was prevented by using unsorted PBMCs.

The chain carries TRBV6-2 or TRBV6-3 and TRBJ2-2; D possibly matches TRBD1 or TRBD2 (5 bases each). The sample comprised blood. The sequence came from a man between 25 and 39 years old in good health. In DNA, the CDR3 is TGTGCCAGCAAATCCCTCCGGGGCCTGGCGACCGGGGAGCTGTTTTTT. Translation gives CASKSLRGLATGELFF.